This T cell receptor beta chain was sequenced for a study of T cell changes during pregnancy in multiple sclerosis. Sequenced by immunoSEQ multiplex PCR; TCRdb stores in-frame clones only, minus some. The table has about 59,000 clones, approximately 94% seen once. In germline, CDR1 is MNHEY, CDR2 SMNVEV (reference sequence). J lost 7 bases, V lost 5 bases, and 6 bases had no gene match. CDR3 length: 14 residues. The input for sequencing was CD8+ T cells from peripheral blood mononuclear cells, taken after pregnancy. This clonotype was sampled from a female donor with multiple sclerosis, enrolled in a pregnancy study. This chain connects TRBV27 to TRBJ2-1; 9 nucleotides line up with TRBD1. CDR3 nucleotide sequence: TGTGCCAGCAGTCCGACAGGGGGTTGGAATGAGCAGTTCTTC. Protein: CASSPTGGWNEQFF.